This TCR beta chain stems from a study of early T cells in non-severe SARS-CoV-2 infection listed by TCRdb under 2021. Study-wide context: Bulk RNA from unsorted whole blood was used for TCR sequencing, so alpha and beta chains could not be paired.

This clonotype was detected many times. Its antigen remains undetermined. No quality values exist for individual bases; no much larger clone is one base distant. What the work shows at the level of the full study, not this receptor alone: VDJdb matching was skewed toward anti-spike CD8 responses and likely underestimated virus-specific expansions by missing private and CD4 specificities.

CDR1 and CDR2, per the germline V gene, are MGHDK and SYGVNS. V is cut back by 4 bases and J by 4 bases, with 6 bases in the junction unmatched. The CDR3 covers 15 residues, taking in both the cysteine and the phenylalanine. Kept here is only the CDR3 DNA, which spans 45 bases and is read in frame from base 1. The study was a case-control design nested within a healthcare worker cohort in London, UK, with weekly nasopharyngeal swab PCR tests and blood sampling. Healthcare workers were recruited between 23 and 31 March 2020, during the week of the UK lockdown, and were followed weekly for up to about 16 weeks. Receptors were amplified or captured by 5' RACE. The sequencing machine was a NextSeq 500. To correct for sequencing error and PCR bias, the TCR library protocol tagged individual cDNA molecules with unique molecular identifiers. Both TCR alpha and beta chains were sequenced, and tight co-correlation was observed between alpha and beta sequence abundances in each sample. The authors' pipeline ran thus. Decombinator V4 was used to perform V gene, J gene and CDR3 annotation of TCR sequences. Expanded TCRs were defined as changing significantly between any two time points under a Poisson model with p below 0.0001. TCR abundances were normalised to the total number of TCRs sequenced per sample and expressed as counts per million. TRAV1-2 paired with TRAJ12, TRAJ20 or TRAJ33 defined MAIT TCRs, while TRAV10 paired with TRAJ18 defined iNKT TCRs. A search of VDJdb, accessed on 1 November 2021, was run for TCRs annotated to CMV, EBV and SARS-CoV-2, with TCRs annotated for multiple antigens excluded. TCRdb reworked the public reads: Q25 trimming with fastp, MiXCR clone assembly, productive beta chains retained. Identical CDR3 protein sequences are pooled into one entry, listed with their most common genes and DNA. These V and J calls derive from TCRdb rather than the authors' analysis. This sample is represented by about 41,000 distinct CDR3 sequences; 11% of them were singletons. The top ten clonotypes cover approximately 8.7% of the sample.

The sequence is built from TRBV25-1 and TRBJ2-1, with 8 bases in between that match TRBD2. This sequence originates from an adult who was a healthcare worker with PCR-confirmed SARS-CoV-2 infection or an uninfected control (not recorded which). The sample comprised whole blood. CDR3 sequence: CASSVQGGRYNEQFF. The DNA sequence is TGTGCCAGCAGTGTGCAGGGCGGGAGGTACAATGAGCAGTTCTTC.